This T cell receptor (beta chain) was captured in a study of T cell repertoires in aging, cancer and after chemotherapy. By its share, this clonotype is medium-sized. V shed 5 bases and J shed 0 bases, with 2 bases lying between them. Looked up from germline, CDR1 is MNHEY and CDR2 is SMNVEV (reference sequence). CDR3 size: 11 residues. Rearranged V-D-J TRB sequences were amplified with a mixed TRB-A/B primer pool. In TCRdb, the multiplex PCR reads were re-called with MiXCR into one record per CDR3 protein. The sample lists roughly 3,800 distinct CDR3 sequences, approximately 30% occurring once. The template was genomic DNA from peripheral blood, not RNA.

Sequencing was carried out using blood. V gene TRBV27 combines with J gene TRBJ2-7; D gene uncertain. This clonotype was sampled from a human donor with a solid tumor. DNA of the CDR3: TGTGCCAGCAGTCACTCCTACGAGCAGTACTTC. Translated, it gives CASSHSYEQYF.